The 24 T cell receptor beta chains presented below share a single source sample, sequenced in a study of blood T cell repertoires in COVID-19 (TCRdb year 2020). To prepare the library, the immunoSEQ multiplex PCR assay was applied. TCRdb's version of the immuneACCESS table is confined to in-frame rearrangements and falls short of the full clone set. An unresolved V gene accounts for under half of the shortfall where checked; the remainder is of unknown origin. For this sample the table gives roughly 140,000 clones, of which roughly 89% were detected only once. More than 4.5% of the sample belongs to the ten largest clones. The sample comprised PBMCs or T cells enriched from blood (not recorded which). All receptors derive from a woman between 50 and 59 years old who had been exposed to COVID-19.

This chain links TRBV7-2 with TRBJ1-4; 8 positions agree with TRBD1. The V segment lost 5 bases and the J segment 5 bases; nucleotides outside the gene matches: 10. The V gene's germline CDR1 is SGHTA and CDR2 FQGNSA. The CDR3 extends over 16 amino acids. The CDR3 DNA follows: TGTGCCAGCAGCCCCGATTGGACAGGGCGCAATGAAAAACTGTTTTTT. Encoded protein: CASSPDWTGRNEKLFF.

The chain uses TRBV6-1 and TRBJ2-2, with TRBD1 matching 7 bases. Germline CDR1 is MNHNS and CDR2 is SASEGT. This CDR3 comprises 17 residues. With V trimmed by 3 bases and J by 6 bases, 13 bases remained unmatched. The CDR3 region is CASSEGPGGVMAGELFF. The CDR3 DNA reads TGTGCCAGCAGTGAGGGTCCAGGGGGAGTTATGGCCGGGGAGCTGTTTTTT.

The chain has TRBV6-2 or TRBV6-3 and TRBJ1-5; D is uncertain. V was pared by 3 bases and J by 5 bases, with 11 bases between. CDR3 length: 14 amino acids. Germline CDR1 is MNHEY and CDR2 is SVGEGT. The CDR3 spells CASSYYEDYQPQHF. As DNA, the CDR3 is TGTGCCAGCAGTTATTATGAGGATTATCAGCCCCAGCATTTT.

V usage is TRBV19 and J usage is TRBJ2-4; possible D gene TRBD1, 6 bases. V lost 10 bases to trimming and J lost 8 bases, with 12 bases between them. Germline CDR1 and CDR2: LNHDA and SQIVND (reference sequence). The CDR3 covers 11 residues. This CDR3 is CAIRDTDIQYF. CDR3 DNA sequence: TGTGCCATACGGGACACCGACATTCAGTACTTC. Variable domain in full (rest from reference TRBV19 and TRBJ2-4): DGGITQSPKYLFRKEGQNVTLSCEQNLNHDAMYWYRQDPGQGLRLIYYSQIVNDFQKGDIAEGYSVSREKKESFPLTVTSAQKNPTAFYLCAIRDTDIQYFGAGTRLSVL.

The DNA for the CDR3 is TGCGCCAGCAGCGCCACGAGCTCCTACGAGCAGTACTTC. Translated, it gives CASSATSSYEQYF. The chain combines TRBV5-1 with TRBJ2-7; no firm D call. The length of the CDR3 is 13 residues. CDR1 SGHRS and CDR2 YFSETQ come from the germline V gene. V was pared by 4 bases and J by 0 bases, with 8 bases between.

V gene TRBV7-9 combines with J gene TRBJ1-4; no definite D call. The germline V gene has CDR1 SEHNR and CDR2 FQNEAQ (reference sequence). This CDR3 has 15 residues. V lost 7 bases to trimming and J lost 0 bases, with 12 bases between them. The CDR3 spells CASTLGSATNEKLFF. The CDR3 nucleotides read TGTGCCAGCACCCTAGGATCCGCAACTAATGAAAAACTGTTTTTT. Looking up the rest from reference TRBV7-9 and TRBJ1-4 gives the full variable domain: DTGVSQNPRHKITKRGQNVTFRCDPISEHNRLYWYRQTLGQGPEFLTYFQNEAQLEKSRLLSDRFSAERPKGSFSTLEIQRTEQGDSAMYLCASTLGSATNEKLFFGSGTQLSVL.

This clone was counted only a few times. The chain recombines TRBV5-6 with TRBJ2-7, with 9 nucleotides matching TRBD2. Germline CDR1 SGHDT, CDR2 YYEEEE. CDR3 size: 17 residues. J lost 3 bases, V lost 3 bases, and 13 bases had no gene match. The chain's CDR3 is CASSSTYKREADYEQYF. CDR3 DNA: TGTGCCAGCAGCTCTACTTACAAGCGGGAGGCCGACTACGAGCAGTACTTC.

J is TRBJ1-6 and V is TRBV2, with 10 bases lining up with TRBD1. CDR3 length: 15 residues. V dropped 6 bases and J dropped 9; count of bases not matched to a gene: 8. The germline gives CDR1 SNHLY, CDR2 FYNNEI. Written as DNA, the CDR3 is TGTGCCAGCAGGGATCGGACAGGGGGTAGTTCACCCCTCCACTTT. It is translated as CASRDRTGGSSPLHF.

CDR3 in amino acids: CASRAGTSGNNEQFF. CDR3 DNA: TGTGCCAGCAGAGCCGGGACTAGCGGGAACAATGAGCAGTTCTTC. This chain connects TRBV28 to TRBJ2-1; 13 nucleotides agree with TRBD2. Germline assignment: CDR1 MDHEN and CDR2 SYDVKM. CDR3 length: 15 residues. After removal of 6 bases from V and 5 bases from J, the junction contained 4 bases not matched to a gene.

The chain combines TRBV7-6 with TRBJ2-3; 8 bases agree with TRBD2. Losses at the gene ends were 0 bases for V and 1 base for J; bases not matched to a gene: 3. Germline lookup yields CDR1 SGHVS and CDR2 FNYEAQ. There are 16 residues in the CDR3. CDR3 bases: TGTGCCAGCAGCTTAGCGCTTAGCGGGGGCACAGATACGCAGTATTTT. Encoded protein: CASSLALSGGTDTQYF.

The table lists this clone with many counts. V is TRBV7-8 and J is TRBJ1-1; D unclear. The CDR3 consists of 15 residues. Germline CDR1 and CDR2: SGHVS and FQNEAQ. Trimming stripped 2 bases from V and 1 base from J, with 11 bases between. CDR3 in DNA: TGTGCCAGCAGCTTACGAACTATTTGGAACACTGAAGCTTTCTTT. Translation gives CASSLRTIWNTEAFF. Looking up the rest from reference TRBV7-8 and TRBJ1-1 gives the full variable domain: GAGVSQSPRYKVAKRGQDVALRCDPISGHVSLFWYQQALGQGPEFLTYFQNEAQLDKSGLPSDRFFAERPEGSVSTLKIQRTQQEDSAVYLCASSLRTIWNTEAFFGQGTRLTVV.

The rearrangement uses TRBV28 and TRBJ2-5; weak D call: TRBD2 (6 bases). Germline loops: CDR1 MDHEN, CDR2 SYDVKM. V lost 2 bases and J 5 bases, leaving 12 bases between the germline ends. CDR3 size: 14 residues. The CDR3 protein is CASSLGAGRETQYF. The CDR3 DNA follows: TGTGCCAGCAGTTTAGGGGCAGGGAGGGAGACCCAGTACTTC.

V is TRBV20-1 and J is TRBJ2-3; tentative D call: TRBD1 (7 bases). Germline assignment: CDR1 DFQATT and CDR2 SNEGSKA (reference sequence). This CDR3 comprises 16 residues. The V gene lost 3 bases and the J gene lost 1 base, with 17 bases spanning the gap. CDR3 protein: CSASPQGGRGTDTQYF. In nucleotides, the CDR3 is TGCAGTGCTAGTCCCCAGGGGGGACGGGGCACAGATACGCAGTATTTT.

This chain links TRBV5-4 with TRBJ2-3; D not resolved. This CDR3 has 13 amino acids. Germline CDR1 SGHNT, CDR2 YYREEE (reference sequence). The V end lost 4 bases, the J end lost 5 bases, and 11 bases lay between the germline ends. The CDR3 loop is CASSARSGDTQYF. The CDR3 coding sequence is TGTGCCAGCAGCGCCAGATCGGGAGATACGCAGTATTTT.

This chain connects TRBV5-1 to TRBJ1-1; D is uncertain. Germline CDR1 and CDR2: SGHRS and YFSETQ. V was shortened by 1 base and J by 0 bases, with 7 bases between the two germline ends. This CDR3 comprises 14 residues. As DNA, the CDR3 is TGCGCCAGCAGCTTGCCCGGGGTGAACACTGAAGCTTTCTTT. Protein sequence: CASSLPGVNTEAFF.

This chain connects TRBV3-1 (or the pseudogene TRBV3-2) to TRBJ2-7, with TRBD2 matching over 7 bases. The V and J ends lost 3 bases and 4 bases, in that order; junction bases with no gene match: 3. The CDR3 extends over 13 amino acids. In germline, CDR1 is LGHDT, CDR2 YNNKEL (reference sequence). Here the CDR3 DNA reads TGTGCCAGCAGCCACCTAGCGGCGTACGAGCAGTACTTC. Translating gives CASSHLAAYEQYF.

The chain joins TRBV11-2 to TRBJ1-4; D unclear. The germline V gene has CDR1 SGHAT and CDR2 FQNNGV. This CDR3 comprises 14 residues. The germline V and J ends were trimmed by 1 base and 7 bases, with 10 bases remaining between them. CDR3 DNA: TGTGCCAGCAGCTTAGGGGCTGGAGGTGAAAAACTGTTTTTT. Protein: CASSLGAGGEKLFF.

This chain connects TRBV30 to TRBJ2-6; 7 nucleotides align to TRBD1. The CDR3 is 16 amino acids. The germline gives CDR1 GTSNPN, CDR2 SVGIG (reference sequence). With V trimmed by 2 bases and J by 0 bases, 4 bases remained unmatched. The CDR3 loop reads CAWSSTGVSGANVLTF. In DNA form, the CDR3 reads TGTGCCTGGAGTTCAACAGGGGTCTCTGGGGCCAACGTCCTGACTTTC.

The gene calls are TRBV6-5 and TRBJ2-3; possible D gene TRBD1, 6 bases. The CDR3 runs 11 residues. The V end was cut by 6 bases, the J end by 6 bases, with 7 bases between. Looked up from germline, CDR1 is MNHEY and CDR2 is SVGAGI. CDR3 residues: CASRDRDTQYF. CDR3 sequence (DNA): TGTGCCAGCAGAGACAGGGATACGCAGTATTTT.

The chain has TRBV23-1 and TRBJ2-1; D ambiguous. TRBV23-1 is filed as an ORF, its function uncertain. The V end was cut by 0 bases, the J end by 9 bases, with 12 bases between. CDR3 size: 14 residues. The CDR3 spells CASSQSFPFGEQFF. For the CDR3, the DNA is TGCGCCAGCAGTCAATCGTTTCCCTTCGGTGAGCAGTTCTTC.

This clone was counted a few times. The chain is built from TRBV20-1 and TRBJ2-7, with D possibly matching TRBD1 (6 bases). This CDR3 contains 11 residues. Trimming took 3 bases from V and 10 from J, leaving 13 bases between them. The germline V gene encodes CDR1 DFQATT and CDR2 SNEGSKA (reference sequence). This CDR3 is CSASRGGKQYF. CDR3 bases: TGCAGTGCTAGTCGAGGGGGAAAACAGTACTTC.

The chain joins TRBV6-1 to TRBJ2-5, with 10 bases that match TRBD2. The J segment lost 5 bases and the V segment lost 0 bases, leaving 0 bases of the junction unmatched. CDR1 and CDR2 from the germline V gene are MNHNS and SASEGT. The length of the CDR3 is 14 residues. Here the CDR3 reads CASSEASGGETQYF. DNA for the CDR3: TGTGCCAGCAGTGAAGCTAGCGGGGGGGAGACCCAGTACTTC.

This chain joins TRBV27 and TRBJ1-3, with unresolved D. Germline loops: CDR1 MNHEY, CDR2 SMNVEV (reference sequence). Trimming took 6 bases from V and 9 from J, leaving 12 bases between them. The CDR3 totals 12 residues. The CDR3 nucleotides are TGTGCCAGCAGAGGTCGGGGAGGCACCATATATTTT. Amino acids: CASRGRGGTIYF.

V and J are TRBV27 and TRBJ2-3; 10 positions match TRBD2. V was pared by 4 bases and J by 4 bases, with 2 bases of the junction left unmatched. The CDR3 extends over 14 amino acids. CDR1 and CDR2 (germline): MNHEY, SMNVEV (reference sequence). CDR3 sequence reads: CASSYSGGSDTQYF. The CDR3 bases are TGTGCCAGCAGTTATAGCGGGGGGTCAGATACGCAGTATTTT.